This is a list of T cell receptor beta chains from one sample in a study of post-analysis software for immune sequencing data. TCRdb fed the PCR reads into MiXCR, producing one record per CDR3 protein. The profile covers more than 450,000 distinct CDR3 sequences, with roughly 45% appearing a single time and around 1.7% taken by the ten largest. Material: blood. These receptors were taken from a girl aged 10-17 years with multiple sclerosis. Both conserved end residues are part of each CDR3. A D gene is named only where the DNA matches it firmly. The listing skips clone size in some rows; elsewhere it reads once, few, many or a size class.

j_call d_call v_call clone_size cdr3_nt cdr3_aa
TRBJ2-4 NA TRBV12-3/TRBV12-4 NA TGTGCCAGCAGACCCGGGACTTCAAAAAACATTCAGTACTTC CASRPGTSKNIQYF
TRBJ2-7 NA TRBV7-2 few TGTGCCAGCAGCTTAGAGGTTACCGCAACCTACGAGCAGTACTTC CASSLEVTATYEQYF
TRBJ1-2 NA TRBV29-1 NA TGCAGCACCGCTAGGGCGGATTATGGCTACACCTTC CSTARADYGYTF
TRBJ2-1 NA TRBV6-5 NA TGTGCCAGCAGTTACCCCACCCCGGGGAGGAATGAGCAGTTCTTC CASSYPTPGRNEQFF
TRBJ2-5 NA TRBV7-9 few TGTGCCAGCAGCTTGCCCGGGACACTTCAAGAGACCCAGTACTTC CASSLPGTLQETQYF
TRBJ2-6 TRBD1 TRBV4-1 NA TGCGCCAGCAGCCAAGTTGCCTCGGACAGGGTCGAAGGGACACCTTACTCTGGGGCCAACGTCCTGACTTTC CASSQVASDRVEGTPYSGANVLTF
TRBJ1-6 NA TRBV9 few TGTGCCAGCAGCGGGGGACTGCTTAATAATTCACCCCTCCACTTT CASSGGLLNNSPLHF
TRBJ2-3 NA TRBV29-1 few TGCAGCGTCCCAAATAGTGGGACCCCTAGCACAGATACGCAGTATTTT CSVPNSGTPSTDTQYF
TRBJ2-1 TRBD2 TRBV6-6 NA TGTGCCACCCGCCCGGGAGGGAGCAATGAGCAGTTCTTC CATRPGGSNEQFF
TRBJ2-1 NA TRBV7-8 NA TGTGCCAGCAATCCAATGGGCCCGCGAACCTACAATGAGCAGTTCTTC CASNPMGPRTYNEQFF
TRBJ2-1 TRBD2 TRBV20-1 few TGCAGTGCTAGAGCCGGACTAGCGGGAGATTTGTACAATGAGCAGTTCTTC CSARAGLAGDLYNEQFF
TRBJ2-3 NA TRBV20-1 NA TGCAGTGCACCGAGGGGATGGAATACGCAGTATTTT CSAPRGWNTQYF
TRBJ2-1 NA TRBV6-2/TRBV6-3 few TGTGCCAGCAGTTCAGATGGGAGGCAGGTTTACAATGAGCAGTTCTTC CASSSDGRQVYNEQFF
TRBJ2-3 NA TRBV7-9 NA TGTGCCAGCAGCATCCCGAGCGGAGCAGCTGGCACAGATACGCAGTATTTT CASSIPSGAAGTDTQYF
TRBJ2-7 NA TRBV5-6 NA TGTGCCAGCAGCCTGAGTTCCAGGCCAGGAGGCAATGAGCAGTACTTC CASSLSSRPGGNEQYF
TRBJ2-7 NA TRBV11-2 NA TGTGCCAGCAGCTTAGACACAGGGTCCTACGAGCAGGACTTC CASSLDTGSYEQDF
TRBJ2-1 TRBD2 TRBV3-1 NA TGTGCCAGCAGCCCCTCTGGGCGGCGGGAGGTTTACAATGGGCAGTTCTTC CASSPSGRREVYNGQFF
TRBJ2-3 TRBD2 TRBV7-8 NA TGTGCCAGCAGCTTAGGTCGGGGGGCACCGGGACTAGCCCATTCAGATACGCAGTATTTT CASSLGRGAPGLAHSDTQYF
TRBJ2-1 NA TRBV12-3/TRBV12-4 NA TGTGCCAGCAGCCGAGCGGTACGCTCCTACAATGAGCAGTTCTTC CASSRAVRSYNEQFF
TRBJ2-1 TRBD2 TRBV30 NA TGTGCCTGGAGCCCTGGACTAGCGGGGGGCCGGGTAGGGCAGTTCTTC CAWSPGLAGGRVGQFF
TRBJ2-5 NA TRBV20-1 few TGCAGTGCTAGAGAAGGCAGGGGAGGAGAGACCCAGTACTTC CSAREGRGGETQYF
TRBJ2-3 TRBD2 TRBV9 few TGTGCCAGCAGCGTAGGGCTAGCGGGCGGGGATACGCAGTATTTT CASSVGLAGGDTQYF
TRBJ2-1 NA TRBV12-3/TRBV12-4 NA TGTGCCAGCAGTTTAAACCTTTATGGACGCCGAGCTTCCTACAATGAGCAGTTCTTC CASSLNLYGRRASYNEQFF
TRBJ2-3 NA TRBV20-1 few TGCAGTGCCAATCTGGAAGCTGCAGATACGCAGTATTTT CSANLEAADTQYF
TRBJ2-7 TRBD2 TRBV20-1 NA TGCAGTGCTAGAGATACGGAGCGGGGATCCTACGAGCAGTACTTC CSARDTERGSYEQYF
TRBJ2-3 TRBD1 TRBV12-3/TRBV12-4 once TGTGCCAGCACCCCGGACAGGGCATTGGATACGCAGTATTTT CASTPDRALDTQYF
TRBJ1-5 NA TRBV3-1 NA TGTGCCAGCAGCCAAACCGCGGAGGGTCAGCCCCAGCATTTT CASSQTAEGQPQHF
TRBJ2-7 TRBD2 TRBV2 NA TGTGCCAGCAGTGACGGGACTAGCGACGAGCAGTACTTC CASSDGTSDEQYF
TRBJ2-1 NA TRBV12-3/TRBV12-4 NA TGTGCCAGCAGTTTCAGGCGGGCGAACAATGAGCAGTTCTTC CASSFRRANNEQFF
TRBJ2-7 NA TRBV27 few TGTGCCAGCAGTTTAACCGTGGGGGTTAATTACGAGCAGTACTTC CASSLTVGVNYEQYF
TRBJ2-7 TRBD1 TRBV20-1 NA TGCAGTGCTAGCGGACAGGGGGCTTCCCTAGAGGCCCAGTACTTC CSASGQGASLEAQYF
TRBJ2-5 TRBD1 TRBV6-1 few TGTGCCAGCAGCCGACCTGACAGGGGGTCGGAGACCCAGTACTTC CASSRPDRGSETQYF
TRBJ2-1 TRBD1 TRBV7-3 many TGTGCCAGCAGTCCGAGGACAGGGGGCCACAATGAGCAGTTCTTC CASSPRTGGHNEQFF
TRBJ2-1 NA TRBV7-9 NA TGTGCCAGCAGCTTATCGGATTTCAAGCCCTACAATGAGCAGTTCTTC CASSLSDFKPYNEQFF
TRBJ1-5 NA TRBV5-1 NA TGCGCCAGCAGCTTATTCGATCCTAGCAATCAGCCCCAGCATTTT CASSLFDPSNQPQHF
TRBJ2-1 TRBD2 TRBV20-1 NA TGCAGTGCAACTAGCGGGAGGCAGGATGAGCAGTTCTTC CSATSGRQDEQFF
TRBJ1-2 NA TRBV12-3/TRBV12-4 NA TGTGCCAGCACCAGGACCTTATTCTATGGCTACACCTTC CASTRTLFYGYTF
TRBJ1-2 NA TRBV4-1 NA TGCGCCAGCAGCGGTACAGGGTCTCACTATGGCTACACCTTC CASSGTGSHYGYTF
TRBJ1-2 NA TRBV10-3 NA TGTACCATCAGTGAGGGCACTTTTACTCACAACTATGGCTACACCTTC CTISEGTFTHNYGYTF
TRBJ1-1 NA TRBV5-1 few TGCGCCAGCAGCTTGGATGGACACCCGAACACTGAAGCTTTCTTT CASSLDGHPNTEAFF
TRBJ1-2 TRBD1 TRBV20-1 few TGCAGTGCTAGAGAGGGACAGGGGCTGTCTAACTATGGCTACACCTTC CSAREGQGLSNYGYTF
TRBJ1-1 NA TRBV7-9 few TGTGCCAGCAGCTCACGGGGCGATACTGAAGCTTTCTTT CASSSRGDTEAFF
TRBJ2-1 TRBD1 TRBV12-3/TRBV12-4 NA TGTGCCAGCAGTTTCGCCCAGGGGGCCTACAATGAGCAGTTCTTC CASSFAQGAYNEQFF
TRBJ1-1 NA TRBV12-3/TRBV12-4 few TGTGCCAGCAGAGAGAGAACTGAAGCTTTCTTT CASRERTEAFF
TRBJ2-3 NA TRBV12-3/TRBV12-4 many TGTGCCAGCAGTTTAAAGAGGGCCGGAAGCACAGATACGCAGTATTTT CASSLKRAGSTDTQYF
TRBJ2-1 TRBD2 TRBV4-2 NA TGTGCCAGCAGCCAAGAGCGGGGGGGGGAGACCCAGTTCTTC CASSQERGGETQFF
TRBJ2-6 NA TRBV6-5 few TGTGCCAGCAGTTACGGTCAGGGCCCCTCTGGGGCCAACGTCCTGACTTTC CASSYGQGPSGANVLTF
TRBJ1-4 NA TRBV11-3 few TGTGCCAGCAGCTTAGATTCGGGGTCTAATGAAAAACTGTTTTTT CASSLDSGSNEKLFF
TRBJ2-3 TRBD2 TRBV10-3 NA TGTGCCATCAGTGTAGGGACTAGAACAGATACGCAGTATTTT CAISVGTRTDTQYF
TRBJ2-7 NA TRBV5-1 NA TGCGCCAGCAGCTTGACACCTCCGGTAAACGAGCAGTACTTC CASSLTPPVNEQYF
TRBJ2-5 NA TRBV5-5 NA TGTGCCAGCAGCTCTGACGCCTCCTACAGAGAGACCCAGTACTTC CASSSDASYRETQYF
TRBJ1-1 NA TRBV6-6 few TGTGCCAGCAGCTACCCAGACAGGAACACTGAAGCTTTCTTT CASSYPDRNTEAFF
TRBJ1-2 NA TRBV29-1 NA TGCAGCGTTTTAGGTACAGTCGTGGTAGACGGCTACACCTTC CSVLGTVVVDGYTF
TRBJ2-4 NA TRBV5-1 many TGCGCCAGCAGCTTGGGTGTGGGGGTCGAAGCCAAAAACATTCAGTACTTC CASSLGVGVEAKNIQYF
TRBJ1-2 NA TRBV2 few TGTGCCAGCAGACCGACAGCGTTTCGGAACTATGGCTACACCTTC CASRPTAFRNYGYTF